This T cell receptor (beta chain) was recorded in a study of T cells expressing NK-cell markers. Study-wide context: Just one sequenced donor of eight was HCMV-seronegative, while seven were seropositive. Broader study findings: Dominant NKG2C+ clonotypes were found to form roughly 1.0-7.5% of CD8+ T cells in roughly 6 donors. HCMV specificity of the expanded NKG2C+ T cell clones was not established.

As concerns this clonotype: Its antigen remains unidentified.

This CDR3 spans 20 amino acids. CDR1 and CDR2 (germline): LGHNA, YSLEER. After re-calling the 5' RACE reads, TCRdb lists one entry per CDR3 protein, DNA absent. The sample has about 450,000 distinct CDR3 sequences; the top ten hold approximately 6.8%. The TCR sequence derives from a woman aged 18 to 75 in good health. The sample comprised blood T cells: a sorted CD56 or NKG2C T cell subset, CD4+ or CD8+ T cells, or bulk PBMC T cells (not recorded which). The V gene is TRBV4-3, the J gene TRBJ2-1; TCRdb designates TRBD2, a call that cannot be tested without DNA. CDR3 loop: CASSQVWSRSAGSSYNEQFF.